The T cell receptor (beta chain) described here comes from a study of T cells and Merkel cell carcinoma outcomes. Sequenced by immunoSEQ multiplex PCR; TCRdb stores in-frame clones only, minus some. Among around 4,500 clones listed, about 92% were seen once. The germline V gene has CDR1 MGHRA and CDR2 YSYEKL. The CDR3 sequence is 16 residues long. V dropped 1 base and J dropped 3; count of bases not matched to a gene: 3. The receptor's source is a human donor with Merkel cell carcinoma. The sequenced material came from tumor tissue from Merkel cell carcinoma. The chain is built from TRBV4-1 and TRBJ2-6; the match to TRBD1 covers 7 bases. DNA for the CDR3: TGCGCCAGCAGCCAAGGACAGGGAAATGGGGCCAACGTCCTGACTTTC. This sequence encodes CASSQGQGNGANVLTF.